The sequence of this T cell receptor (beta chain) was determined in a study of T-cell reconstitution after alpha-beta-depleted transplantation in children. Trimming removed 5 bases at V and 5 bases at J, with 8 bases between. Germline CDR1 SGHVS, CDR2 FQNEAQ. The CDR3 length is 12 residues. Unique molecular identifiers were used in preparing the TCRbeta library. TCRdb itself ran the PCR reads through MiXCR, one entry per CDR3 protein. The sample carries around 530,000 distinct CDR3 sequences, approximately 32% recorded once. This receptor was identified in a human donor who donated a stem cell graft to a child with aplastic anemia. The sample was PBMCs from the stem cell graft donor, taken from the stem cell graft. The chain has TRBV7-8 and TRBJ2-3; perhaps TRBD2 as D (5 bases). The CDR3 nucleotides read TGTGCCAGCAGCGGTAGCGTAGATACGCAGTATTTT. As protein: CASSGSVDTQYF.